This TCR beta chain was sequenced for a study of Graves' ophthalmopathy and Graves' hyperthyroidism. As diagnostic evidence, clinical symptoms, serum thyroxine, TRAb, thyroid ultrasound and orbital computed tomography were relied upon. This clonotype was counted many times. RNA transcripts yielded amplified TCR beta CDR3 regions. HTBI primers were used in a first-round RT-PCR, which preceded a second-round multiplex PCR. Each CDR3 protein gets one entry after TCRdb re-called the multiplex PCR reads with MiXCR. The sample lists 400,000 or so distinct CDR3 sequences, approximately 17% occurring once. CDR3 length: 15 residues. Per germline, CDR1 MGHRA and CDR2 YSYEKL. V was cut by 2 bases and J by 3 bases, with 14 bases left in between.

The sequenced sample was peripheral blood. The source of this sequence is an adult woman with stable Graves' hyperthyroidism. The chain employs TRBV4-1 and TRBJ2-7, with TRBD2 as a possible D gene (6 bases). For the CDR3, the DNA is TGCGCCAGCAGCCAAAGAACTAGCAAGCTCTACGAGCAGTACTTC. Its translation: CASSQRTSKLYEQYF.